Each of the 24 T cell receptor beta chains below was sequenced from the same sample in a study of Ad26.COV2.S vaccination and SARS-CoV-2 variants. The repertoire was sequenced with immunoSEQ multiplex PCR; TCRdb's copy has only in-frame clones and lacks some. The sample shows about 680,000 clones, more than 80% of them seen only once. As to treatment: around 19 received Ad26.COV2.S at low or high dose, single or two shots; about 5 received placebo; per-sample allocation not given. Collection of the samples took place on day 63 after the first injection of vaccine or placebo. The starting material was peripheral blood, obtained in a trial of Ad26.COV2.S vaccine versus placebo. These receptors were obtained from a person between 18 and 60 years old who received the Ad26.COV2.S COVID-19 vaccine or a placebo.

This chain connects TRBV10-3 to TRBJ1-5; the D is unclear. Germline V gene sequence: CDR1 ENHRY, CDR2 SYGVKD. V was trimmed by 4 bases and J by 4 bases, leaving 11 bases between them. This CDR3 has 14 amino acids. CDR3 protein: CAISAGGFNQPQHF. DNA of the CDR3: TGTGCCATCAGTGCTGGTGGGTTTAATCAGCCCCAGCATTTT.

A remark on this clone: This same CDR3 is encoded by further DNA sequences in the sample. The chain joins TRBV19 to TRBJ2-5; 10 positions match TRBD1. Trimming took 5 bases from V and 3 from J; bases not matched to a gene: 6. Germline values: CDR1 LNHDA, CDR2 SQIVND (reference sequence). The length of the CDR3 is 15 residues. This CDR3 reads CASSARDRGEETQYF. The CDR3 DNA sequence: TGTGCCAGTAGTGCCCGGGACAGGGGAGAAGAGACCCAGTACTTC.

CDR3 coding DNA: TGTGCCAGCAGCTTAGTAGCGGGGGCGCGAGGAGATACGCAGTATTTT. Translation gives CASSLVAGARGDTQYF. The J gene is TRBJ2-3, the V gene TRBV7-2; 9 positions match TRBD2. The germline CDR1 and CDR2 sequences are SGHTA and FQGNSA. Trimming cost V 1 base and J 5 bases; bases outside gene matches: 7. This CDR3 region has 16 residues.

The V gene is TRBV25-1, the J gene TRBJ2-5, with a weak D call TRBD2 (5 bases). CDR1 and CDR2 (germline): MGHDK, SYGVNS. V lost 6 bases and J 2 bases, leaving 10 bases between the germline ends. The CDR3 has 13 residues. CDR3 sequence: CASRGRLQETQYF. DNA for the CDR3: TGTGCCAGCAGGGGGAGACTTCAAGAGACCCAGTACTTC.

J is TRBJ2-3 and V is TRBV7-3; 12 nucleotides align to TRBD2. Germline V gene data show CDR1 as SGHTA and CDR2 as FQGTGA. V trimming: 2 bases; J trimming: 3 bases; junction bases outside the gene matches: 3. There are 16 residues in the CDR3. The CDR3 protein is CASSLYGTSGTDTQYF. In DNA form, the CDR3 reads TGTGCCAGCAGCTTATATGGGACTAGCGGGACAGATACGCAGTATTTT.

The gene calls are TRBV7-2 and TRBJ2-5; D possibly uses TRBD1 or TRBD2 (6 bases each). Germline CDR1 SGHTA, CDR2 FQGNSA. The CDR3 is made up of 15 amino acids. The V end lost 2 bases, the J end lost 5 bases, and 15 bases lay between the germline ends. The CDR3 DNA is TGTGCCAGCAGCTTAAGGGGGGCGCGGAGGGAGACCCAGTACTTC. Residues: CASSLRGARRETQYF. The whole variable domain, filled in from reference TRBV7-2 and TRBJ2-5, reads GAGVSQSPSNKVTEKGKDVELRCDPISGHTALYWYRQSLGQGLEFLIYFQGNSAPDKSGLPSDRFSAERTGGSVSTLTIQRTQQEDSAVYLCASSLRGARRETQYFGPGTRLLVL.

The CDR3 DNA reads TGTGCCAGCAGGGTGCCTAGCGGGGGATCAGATACGCAGTATTTT. As protein: CASRVPSGGSDTQYF. The chain links TRBV2 to TRBJ2-3; 10 positions agree with TRBD2. There are 15 residues in the CDR3. The V and J ends lost 6 bases and 4 bases, in that order; junction bases with no gene match: 7. CDR1 is SNHLY, CDR2 FYNNEI, per germline. The full variable domain, completed using reference TRBV2 and TRBJ2-3, is EPEVTQTPSHQVTQMGQEVILRCVPISNHLYFYWYRQILGQKVEFLVSFYNNEISEKSEIFDDQFSVERPDGSNFTLKIRSTKLEDSAMYFCASRVPSGGSDTQYFGPGTRLTVL.

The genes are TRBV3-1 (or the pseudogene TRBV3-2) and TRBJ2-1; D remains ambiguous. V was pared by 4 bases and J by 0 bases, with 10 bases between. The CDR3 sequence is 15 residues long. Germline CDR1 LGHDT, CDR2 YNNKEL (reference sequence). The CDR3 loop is CASSPTRNSYNEQFF. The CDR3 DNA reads TGTGCCAGCAGCCCCACCCGGAACTCCTACAATGAGCAGTTCTTC.

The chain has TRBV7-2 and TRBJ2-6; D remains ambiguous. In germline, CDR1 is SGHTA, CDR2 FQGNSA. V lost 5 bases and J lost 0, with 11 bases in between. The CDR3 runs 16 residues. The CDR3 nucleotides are TGTGCCAGCAGCCCCCGTTTCGTCTCTGGGGCCAACGTCCTGACTTTC. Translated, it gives CASSPRFVSGANVLTF. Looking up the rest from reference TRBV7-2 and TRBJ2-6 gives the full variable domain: GAGVSQSPSNKVTEKGKDVELRCDPISGHTALYWYRQSLGQGLEFLIYFQGNSAPDKSGLPSDRFSAERTGGSVSTLTIQRTQQEDSAVYLCASSPRFVSGANVLTFGAGSRLTVL.

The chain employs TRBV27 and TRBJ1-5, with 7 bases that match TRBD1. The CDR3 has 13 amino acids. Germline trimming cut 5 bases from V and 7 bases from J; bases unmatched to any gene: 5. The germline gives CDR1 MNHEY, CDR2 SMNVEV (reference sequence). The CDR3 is CASSPTGVQPQHF. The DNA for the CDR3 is TGTGCCAGCAGTCCCACAGGGGTCCAGCCCCAGCATTTT.

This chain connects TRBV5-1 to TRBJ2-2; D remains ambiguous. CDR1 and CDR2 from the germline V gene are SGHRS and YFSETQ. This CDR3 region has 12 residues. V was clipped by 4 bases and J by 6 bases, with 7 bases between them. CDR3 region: CASSGVPGELFF. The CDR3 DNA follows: TGCGCCAGCAGCGGAGTCCCCGGGGAGCTGTTTTTT.

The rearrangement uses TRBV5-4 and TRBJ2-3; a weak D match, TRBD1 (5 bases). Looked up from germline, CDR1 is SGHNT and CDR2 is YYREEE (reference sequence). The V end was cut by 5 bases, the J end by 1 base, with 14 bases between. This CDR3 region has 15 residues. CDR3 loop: CASRTDSLGTDTQYF. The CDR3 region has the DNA TGTGCCAGCAGAACCGACAGTCTGGGCACAGATACGCAGTATTTT.

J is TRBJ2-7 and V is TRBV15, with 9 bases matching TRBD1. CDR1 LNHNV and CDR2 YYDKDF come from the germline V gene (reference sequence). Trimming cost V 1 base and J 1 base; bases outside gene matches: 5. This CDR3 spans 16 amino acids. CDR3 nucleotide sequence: TGTGCCACCAGCAGAGGGGGACAGGGCGCTTCCTACGAGCAGTACTTC. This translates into CATSRGGQGASYEQYF.

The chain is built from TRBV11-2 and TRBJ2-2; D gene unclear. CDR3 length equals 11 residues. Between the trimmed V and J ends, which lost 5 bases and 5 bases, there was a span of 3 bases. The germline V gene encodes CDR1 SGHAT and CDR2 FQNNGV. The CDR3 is CASSATGELFF. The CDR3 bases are TGTGCCAGCAGCGCGACCGGGGAGCTGTTTTTT.

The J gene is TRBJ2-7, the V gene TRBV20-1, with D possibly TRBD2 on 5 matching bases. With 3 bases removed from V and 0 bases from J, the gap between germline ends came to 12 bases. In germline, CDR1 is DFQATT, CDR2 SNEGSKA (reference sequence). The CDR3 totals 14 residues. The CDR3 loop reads CSASGGTSSYEQYF. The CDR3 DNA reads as TGCAGTGCTAGTGGCGGAACTAGCTCCTACGAGCAGTACTTC.

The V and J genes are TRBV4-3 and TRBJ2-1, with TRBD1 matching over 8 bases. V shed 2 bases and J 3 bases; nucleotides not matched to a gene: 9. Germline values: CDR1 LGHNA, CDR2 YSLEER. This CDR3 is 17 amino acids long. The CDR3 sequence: CASSQRKGQGSYNEQFF. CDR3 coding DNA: TGCGCCAGCAGCCAAAGGAAAGGACAGGGTAGCTACAATGAGCAGTTCTTC.

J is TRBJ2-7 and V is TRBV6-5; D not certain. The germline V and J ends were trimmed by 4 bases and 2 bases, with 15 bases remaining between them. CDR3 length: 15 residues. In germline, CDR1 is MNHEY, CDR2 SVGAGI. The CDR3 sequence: CASSSPGQSTYEQYF. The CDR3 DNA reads TGTGCCAGCAGTTCCCCCGGGCAGTCTACCTACGAGCAGTACTTC.

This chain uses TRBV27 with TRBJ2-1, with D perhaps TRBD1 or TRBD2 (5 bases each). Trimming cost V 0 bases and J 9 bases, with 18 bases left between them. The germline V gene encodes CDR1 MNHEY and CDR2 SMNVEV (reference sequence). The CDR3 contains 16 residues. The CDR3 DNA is TGTGCCAGCAGTTTATCCCGGGACGCCGCCCTCAGTGAGCAGTTCTTC. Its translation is CASSLSRDAALSEQFF.

Written as DNA, the CDR3 is TGTGCCAGCAGCAGGGGGTTGGACGCCGGGGAGCTGTTTTTT. Translated: CASSRGLDAGELFF. This chain links TRBV19 with TRBJ2-2; 7 nucleotides line up with TRBD1. CDR3 length: 14 amino acids. Trimming cost V 9 bases and J 6 bases; bases outside gene matches: 10. The germline V gene has CDR1 LNHDA and CDR2 SQIVND (reference sequence).

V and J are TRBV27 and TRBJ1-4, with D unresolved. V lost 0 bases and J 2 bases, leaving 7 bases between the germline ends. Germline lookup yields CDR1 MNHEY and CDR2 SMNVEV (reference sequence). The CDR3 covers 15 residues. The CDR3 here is CASSLSLRTNEKLFF. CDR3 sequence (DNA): TGTGCCAGCAGTTTATCGTTACGGACTAATGAAAAACTGTTTTTT.

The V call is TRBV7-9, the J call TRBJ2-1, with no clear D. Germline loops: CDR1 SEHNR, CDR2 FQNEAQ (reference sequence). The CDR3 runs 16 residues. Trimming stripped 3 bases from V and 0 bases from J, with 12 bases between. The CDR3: CASSLGAWSSYNEQFF. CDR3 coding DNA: TGTGCCAGCAGCTTGGGCGCCTGGAGCTCCTACAATGAGCAGTTCTTC.

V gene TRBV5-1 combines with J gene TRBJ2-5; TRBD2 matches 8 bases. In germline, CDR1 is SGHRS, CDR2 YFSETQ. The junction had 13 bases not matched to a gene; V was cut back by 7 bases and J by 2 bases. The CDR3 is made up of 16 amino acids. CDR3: CASHFGGAWRQETQYF. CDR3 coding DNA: TGCGCCAGCCACTTCGGGGGGGCCTGGAGGCAAGAGACCCAGTACTTC.

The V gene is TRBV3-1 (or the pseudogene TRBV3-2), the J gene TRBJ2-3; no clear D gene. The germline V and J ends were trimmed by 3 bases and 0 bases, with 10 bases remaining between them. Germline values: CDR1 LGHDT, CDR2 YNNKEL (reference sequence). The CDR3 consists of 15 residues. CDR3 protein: CASSQLTTSTDTQYF. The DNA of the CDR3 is TGTGCCAGCAGCCAGCTAACAACTAGCACAGATACGCAGTATTTT.

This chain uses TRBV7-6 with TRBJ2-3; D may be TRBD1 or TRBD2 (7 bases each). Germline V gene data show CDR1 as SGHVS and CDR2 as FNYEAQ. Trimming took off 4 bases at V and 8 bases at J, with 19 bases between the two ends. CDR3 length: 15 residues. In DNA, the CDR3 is TGTGCCAGCAGCTCAGGGGGGGGCAAGGGATTTACGCAGTATTTT. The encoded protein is CASSSGGGKGFTQYF. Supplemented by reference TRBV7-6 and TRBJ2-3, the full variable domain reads GAGVSQSPRYKVTKRGQDVALRCDPISGHVSLYWYRQALGQGPEFLTYFNYEAQQDKSGLPNDRFSAERPEGSISTLTIQRTEQRDSAMYRCASSSGGGKGFTQYFGPGTRLTVL.